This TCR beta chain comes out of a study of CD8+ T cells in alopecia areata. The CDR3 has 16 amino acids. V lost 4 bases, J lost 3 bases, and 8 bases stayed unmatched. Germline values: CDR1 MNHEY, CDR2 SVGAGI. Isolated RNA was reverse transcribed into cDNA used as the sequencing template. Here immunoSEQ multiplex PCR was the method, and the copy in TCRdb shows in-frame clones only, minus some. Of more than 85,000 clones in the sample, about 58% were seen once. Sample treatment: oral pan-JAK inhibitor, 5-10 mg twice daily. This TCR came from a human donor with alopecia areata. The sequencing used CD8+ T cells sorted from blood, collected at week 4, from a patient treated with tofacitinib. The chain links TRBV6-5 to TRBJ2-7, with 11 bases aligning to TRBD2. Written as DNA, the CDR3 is TGTGCCAGCAGTTGGTCGGCTAGCGGGGGGATCTACGAGCAGTACTTC. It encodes CASSWSASGGIYEQYF.